The 27 T cell receptor beta chains below come from one sample, sequenced in a study of blood T cell repertoires in COVID-19. Sequencing was performed with immunoSEQ multiplex PCR; in TCRdb, only in-frame clones are kept and a portion is missing. This table holds roughly 40,000 clones, approximately 85% found once. The sequencing sample was made of peripheral blood. The receptors stem from a human donor in a cohort sampled during active COVID-19.

The chain has TRBV6-5 and TRBJ1-4, with 9 bases matching TRBD1. Germline CDR1 reads MNHEY; CDR2 reads SVGAGI. The V and J ends lost 2 bases and 7 bases, in that order; junction bases with no gene match: 8. The CDR3 loop spans 16 amino acids. The CDR3 loop reads CASSYRGRQGGEKLFF. Here the CDR3 DNA reads TGTGCCAGCAGTTACAGGGGGAGACAGGGGGGTGAAAAACTGTTTTTT.

The chain combines TRBV5-1 with TRBJ2-3, with TRBD1 identical over 7 bases. There are 13 residues in the CDR3. Per the germline V gene, CDR1 is SGHRS and CDR2 is YFSETQ. The V and J ends lost 4 bases and 5 bases, in that order; junction bases with no gene match: 4. CDR3 region: CASSPGQVDTQYF. As DNA, the CDR3 is TGCGCCAGCAGCCCTGGACAGGTAGATACGCAGTATTTT.

The J gene is TRBJ2-6, the V gene TRBV19; 7 positions agree with TRBD1. The CDR3 totals 17 residues. The germline CDR1 and CDR2 sequences are LNHDA and SQIVND (reference sequence). The J segment lost 0 bases and the V segment lost 4 bases, leaving 6 bases of the junction unmatched. CDR3 bases: TGTGCCAGTAGTAACAGGGGATCGAACTCTGGGGCCAACGTCCTGACTTTC. The encoded protein is CASSNRGSNSGANVLTF.

This chain links TRBV11-2 with TRBJ2-2; 7 bases fit TRBD1. The germline CDR1 and CDR2 sequences are SGHAT and FQNNGV. This CDR3 contains 14 residues. V shed 2 bases, J shed 6 bases, and the junction held 3 bases outside the gene matches. Here the CDR3 DNA reads TGTGCCAGCAGCTTAATGCAGGGGGCCGGGGAGCTGTTTTTT. It specifies CASSLMQGAGELFF.

The chain combines TRBV11-2 with TRBJ2-3; D may be TRBD2 (7 bases). V dropped 5 bases and J dropped 4 bases, with 16 bases sitting between them. This CDR3 comprises 15 residues. CDR1 SGHAT and CDR2 FQNNGV come from the germline V gene. CDR3 loop: CASSPWGGPADTQYF. The CDR3 DNA reads TGTGCCAGCAGCCCCTGGGGGGGGCCAGCAGATACGCAGTATTTT.

In its sample, this clone was seen a few times. J is TRBJ1-1 and V is TRBV6-4; TRBD1 agrees at 8 bases. The CDR3 extends over 15 amino acids. In germline, CDR1 is MRHNA, CDR2 SNTAGT. Trimming removed 5 bases from V and 4 bases from J; junction bases left unmatched: 9. CDR3 in amino acids: CASSPTGEESTEAFF. The CDR3, as DNA: TGTGCCAGCAGTCCGACAGGGGAGGAGAGCACTGAAGCTTTCTTT.

There are a few counts of this clone. The rearrangement links TRBV6-5 to TRBJ1-5; no clear D. The V gene lost 2 bases and the J gene lost 6 bases, with 11 bases spanning the gap. Germline lookup yields CDR1 MNHEY and CDR2 SVGAGI. This CDR3 has 14 residues. The CDR3 region is CASSYGEVGQPQHF. The CDR3 DNA is TGTGCCAGCAGTTACGGTGAGGTGGGTCAGCCCCAGCATTTT.

The gene calls are TRBV24-1 and TRBJ2-1; 8 bases map to TRBD2. The CDR3 spans 15 residues. Germline values: CDR1 KGHDR, CDR2 SFDVKD. V shed 3 bases and J 6 bases; nucleotides not matched to a gene: 6. The CDR3 protein is CATSDPAGARNEQFF. The DNA of the CDR3 is TGTGCCACCAGTGATCCAGCGGGGGCGCGCAATGAGCAGTTCTTC.

The chain combines TRBV28 with TRBJ2-2, with 8 bases that match TRBD1. V was clipped by 3 bases and J by 1 base; unmatched bases: 1. The germline V gene encodes CDR1 MDHEN and CDR2 SYDVKM. The length of the CDR3 is 15 residues. The CDR3 DNA reads as TGTGCCAGCAGTTTGGGACAGGTGAACACCGGGGAGCTGTTTTTT. As protein: CASSLGQVNTGELFF.

This clone was seen only once. The J gene is TRBJ2-3, the V gene TRBV7-2; 8 bases match TRBD2. V gave up 0 bases and J gave up 1 base; unmatched junction bases: 3. The CDR3 runs 16 residues. Germline assignment: CDR1 SGHTA and CDR2 FQGNSA. The chain's CDR3 is CASSLAGSGGTDTQYF. CDR3 DNA: TGTGCCAGCAGCTTAGCGGGTAGCGGGGGCACAGATACGCAGTATTTT. Variable domain in full (rest from reference TRBV7-2 and TRBJ2-3): GAGVSQSPSNKVTEKGKDVELRCDPISGHTALYWYRQSLGQGLEFLIYFQGNSAPDKSGLPSDRFSAERTGGSVSTLTIQRTQQEDSAVYLCASSLAGSGGTDTQYFGPGTRLTVL.

CDR3 amino acids: CASSPAPGGARYEQFF. The CDR3 coding sequence is TGTGCCAGCAGCCCCGCTCCCGGGGGGGCCAGGTATGAGCAGTTCTTC. The V gene is TRBV9, the J gene TRBJ2-1; 8 nucleotides line up with TRBD2. This CDR3 region has 16 residues. The V segment lost 4 bases and the J segment 8 bases; nucleotides outside the gene matches: 14. Germline CDR1 SGDLS, CDR2 YYNGEE.

The chain couples TRBV6-5 to TRBJ1-5; TRBD1 might be the D (5 bases). V gave up 2 bases and J gave up 7 bases, with 12 bases separating them. CDR1 is MNHEY, CDR2 SVGAGI, per germline. The CDR3 has 14 amino acids. The CDR3 nucleotides are TGTGCCAGCAGTTACGGGGGGGTCGGGCAGCCCCAGCATTTT. Its translation is CASSYGGVGQPQHF.

The rearrangement uses TRBV6-5 and TRBJ1-3, with D possibly matching TRBD1 (5 bases). The V end lost 8 bases, the J end lost 4 bases, and 12 bases lay between the germline ends. The CDR3 is 13 residues long. Germline lookup yields CDR1 MNHEY and CDR2 SVGAGI. The CDR3: CASRGAGGNTIYF. As DNA, the CDR3 is TGTGCCAGCCGGGGCGCGGGAGGAAACACCATATATTTT.

The chain is built from TRBV3-1 (or the pseudogene TRBV3-2) and TRBJ1-5; no firm D call. The CDR3 contains 14 residues. Germline V gene data show CDR1 as LGHDT and CDR2 as YNNKEL (reference sequence). V was pared by 4 bases and J by 3 bases, with 10 bases between. The DNA of the CDR3 is TGTGCCAGCAGCCCCGGGTTATCCAATCAGCCCCAGCATTTT. Protein product: CASSPGLSNQPQHF.

This chain links TRBV7-9 with TRBJ1-6; 7 bases agree with TRBD1. The CDR3 totals 13 residues. The junction had 8 bases not matched to a gene; V was cut back by 7 bases and J by 11 bases. In germline, CDR1 is SEHNR, CDR2 FQNEAQ (reference sequence). Here the CDR3 reads CASTTQGQPPLHF. The CDR3 coding sequence is TGTGCCAGCACTACACAGGGGCAGCCACCCCTCCACTTT.

V gene TRBV19 combines with J gene TRBJ2-6; possible D gene TRBD1, 6 bases. Germline V gene sequence: CDR1 LNHDA, CDR2 SQIVND (reference sequence). Trimming cost V 6 bases and J 1 base, with 10 bases left between them. The CDR3 consists of 15 residues. CDR3 coding DNA: TGTGCCAGTAGAGGACAGCAGTCTGGGGCCAACGTCCTGACTTTC. Its translation: CASRGQQSGANVLTF.

The rearrangement uses TRBV28 and TRBJ1-2; no clear D gene. The CDR3 has 13 amino acids. In germline, CDR1 is MDHEN, CDR2 SYDVKM. Trimming took off 9 bases at V and 1 base at J, with 12 bases between the two ends. CDR3 region: CASSPSVNYGYTF. The CDR3 DNA is TGTGCCAGTTCCCCCAGTGTTAACTATGGCTACACCTTC.

This clone came up once. This chain connects TRBV19 to TRBJ2-1; TRBD2 is a possible D gene (6 bases). The CDR3 is 14 residues long. The V end was cut by 6 bases, the J end by 3 bases, with 12 bases between. CDR1 and CDR2 (germline): LNHDA, SQIVND (reference sequence). CDR3 protein: CASSQRAYYNEQFF. The CDR3 coding sequence is TGTGCCAGTAGCCAGCGGGCCTACTACAATGAGCAGTTCTTC.

The V gene is TRBV19, the J gene TRBJ2-5; 7 nucleotides match TRBD1. The CDR3 spans 15 residues. V gave up 0 bases and J gave up 2 bases; unmatched junction bases: 3. Germline loops: CDR1 LNHDA, CDR2 SQIVND (reference sequence). In DNA form, the CDR3 reads TGTGCCAGTAGTATAGACGAGGGGGCTCAAGAGACCCAGTACTTC. It translates to CASSIDEGAQETQYF.

V usage is TRBV2 and J usage is TRBJ2-3, with 12 bases that match TRBD1. CDR1 is SNHLY and CDR2 is FYNNEI in the germline V gene. V shed 4 bases, J shed 4 bases, and the junction held 3 bases outside the gene matches. There are 15 residues in the CDR3. CDR3 sequence: CASSGDRGRADTQYF. CDR3 coding DNA: TGTGCCAGCAGTGGGGACAGGGGGCGTGCAGATACGCAGTATTTT.

J is TRBJ1-2 and V is TRBV7-9; D is undetermined. Per germline, CDR1 SEHNR and CDR2 FQNEAQ (reference sequence). The CDR3 runs 16 residues. Trimming shortened V by 0 bases and J by 4 bases, and 15 bases separated the two germline ends. CDR3 in amino acids: CASSLAWEARPYGYTF. Written as DNA, the CDR3 is TGTGCCAGCAGCTTAGCGTGGGAGGCCCGACCCTATGGCTACACCTTC. Supplemented by reference TRBV7-9 and TRBJ1-2, the full variable domain reads DTGVSQNPRHKITKRGQNVTFRCDPISEHNRLYWYRQTLGQGPEFLTYFQNEAQLEKSRLLSDRFSAERPKGSFSTLEIQRTEQGDSAMYLCASSLAWEARPYGYTFGSGTRLTVV.

The chain combines TRBV28 with TRBJ1-5; D gene ambiguous. Germline V gene data show CDR1 as MDHEN and CDR2 as SYDVKM. The ends were cut back, 7 bases at V and 2 bases at J, with 12 bases in the middle. The CDR3 is 14 residues long. The CDR3 loop reads CASNPGGGNQPQHF. For the CDR3, the DNA is TGTGCCAGCAACCCGGGAGGCGGCAATCAGCCCCAGCATTTT.

CDR3 residues: CASSFQNNSPLHF. The CDR3, as DNA: TGTGCCAGCAGCTTCCAGAATAATTCACCCCTCCACTTT. The V call is TRBV7-2, the J call TRBJ1-6; D uncertain. Trimming took off 3 bases at V and 5 bases at J, with 5 bases between the two ends. CDR3 length equals 13 residues. The V gene's germline CDR1 is SGHTA and CDR2 FQGNSA.

The V and J genes are TRBV5-1 and TRBJ2-5, with 8 bases fitting TRBD2. V shed 0 bases, J shed 3 bases, and the junction held 7 bases outside the gene matches. Germline V gives CDR1 SGHRS, CDR2 YFSETQ. The CDR3 loop spans 16 amino acids. The CDR3 here is CASSLGVAGLKETQYF. CDR3 in DNA: TGCGCCAGCAGCTTGGGAGTAGCGGGATTGAAAGAGACCCAGTACTTC.

This clone has only a few counts. The V gene is TRBV7-3, the J gene TRBJ2-1; no definite D call. Per the germline V gene, CDR1 is SGHTA and CDR2 is FQGTGA. The CDR3 extends over 13 amino acids. Trimming stripped 4 bases from V and 6 bases from J, with 10 bases between. This CDR3 is CASSSSRGNEQFF. CDR3 bases: TGTGCCAGCAGCTCCTCCCGCGGCAATGAGCAGTTCTTC.

V and J are TRBV2 and TRBJ2-3, with TRBD1 as a possible D gene (7 bases). Germline-derived CDR1 and CDR2 are SNHLY and FYNNEI. V was trimmed by 6 bases and J by 1 base, leaving 14 bases between them. The CDR3 loop spans 15 amino acids. The CDR3 region has the DNA TGTGCCAGCAGCCGACAGGGACTGGGCACAGATACGCAGTATTTT. It yields the protein CASSRQGLGTDTQYF.

V and J are TRBV6-6 and TRBJ2-7, with 8 bases lining up with TRBD1. The CDR3 extends over 13 amino acids. V was pared by 6 bases and J by 2 bases, with 3 bases of the junction left unmatched. Germline V gives CDR1 MNHNY, CDR2 SVGAGI (reference sequence). For the CDR3, the DNA is TGTGCCAGCAGACAGGGGGTTACCTACGAGCAGTACTTC. This encodes CASRQGVTYEQYF.